Ten or more counts support the clone carrying this T cell receptor (beta chain). The antigen is undetermined. This entry belongs to a study of spatial heterogeneity in lung cancer. Study-level information: Sequence detection consistently recorded a greater number of beta-chain than alpha-chain sequences.

General observations from the study: Tumor mutation count correlated with how many alpha and beta TCRs expanded intratumorally.

Time point of the sample: sample taken at primary tumor resection. The donor group consisted of approximately 77 patients who had untreated, early-stage non-small cell lung cancer. TCRdb redid the calling of the 5' RACE reads with MiXCR, one entry per CDR3 protein. This sample has approximately 9,500 distinct CDR3 sequences, with about 7.8% found just once. Sequencing was performed on lung tumor tissue, taken at surgery. The clonotype originates from a male donor with early-stage non-small cell lung cancer.

The DNA of the CDR3 is TGTGCCAGTAGTATATTCCTAGGTGGGGGCACCGGGGAGCTGTTTTTT. Its protein is CASSIFLGGGTGELFF. The V call is TRBV19, the J call TRBJ2-2; perhaps D is TRBD1 or TRBD2 (5 bases each). With 2 bases removed from V and 4 bases from J, the gap between germline ends came to 14 bases. The germline V gene encodes CDR1 LNHDA and CDR2 SQIVND (reference sequence). The CDR3 is made up of 16 amino acids.